The T cell receptor (beta chain) under discussion was sequenced for a study of regulatory T cells in long-lasting Graves disease. Overall study context: Freshly diagnosed Graves' patients had used antithyroid drugs for under 3 months.

Arm-PCR with iRepertoire HTBI primers amplified the CDR3 regions for these TCR beta libraries. In TCRdb, the multiplex PCR reads were re-called with MiXCR into one record per CDR3 protein. The data show 200,000 to 250,000 distinct CDR3 sequences, with approximately 19% seen just once and about 12% held by the top ten. This clonotype was counted many times. Antigen specificity is unknown. The time point denotes: newly diagnosed GD, antithyroid drugs for less than 3 months. With RNA extracted from PBMCs as input, the TCR library was made. Study-level results: Results may be inaccurate due to the small sample size.

Germline V gives CDR1 SGHNT, CDR2 YYREEE (reference sequence). This CDR3 has 15 amino acids. V was pared by 1 base and J by 6 bases, with 7 bases of the junction left unmatched. The same data also went into a second study, on T cells in Graves' hyperthyroidism and ophthalmopathy. From that study: Stability of Graves' hyperthyroidism was defined as absent ophthalmopathy progression within 18 months.

This rearrangement joins TRBV5-4 to TRBJ1-2; 9 bases map to TRBD1. Source: peripheral blood mononuclear cells (PBMCs), taken at new diagnosis, from a patient treated with antithyroid drugs. This clonotype was obtained from a woman in her thirties with Graves disease. CDR3 nucleotides: TGTGCCAGCAGCTTGAACAGGGGGCATGGGGATGGCTACACCTTC. Amino acid sequence: CASSLNRGHGDGYTF. Together with reference TRBV5-4 and TRBJ1-2, the CDR3 gives the full variable domain: ETGVTQSPTHLIKTRGQQVTLRCSSQSGHNTVSWYQQALGQGPQFIFQYYREEENGRGNFPPRFSGLQFPNYSSELNVNALELDDSALYLCASSLNRGHGDGYTFGSGTRLTVV.